What follows is one T cell receptor (beta chain) and its context. This sample was included in a study of blood T cell repertoires in COVID-19. As processed by the authors: Amplification of reference gene primers provided the estimated nucleated cell counts. Sequenced by immunoSEQ multiplex PCR; TCRdb stores in-frame clones only, minus some. Clone size and V and J calls were adopted from that table, with D and trimming inferred from the DNA. The sample shows around 45,000 clones, roughly nine tenths of them seen only once. The trim removed 4 bases at V and 5 bases at J, leaving 12 bases unmatched. The length of the CDR3 is 16 residues. CDR1 and CDR2 from the germline V gene are SGHTA and FQGTGA.

The clonotype was recovered from a human donor in a cohort sampled during active COVID-19. Sequencing was performed on peripheral blood. The V call is TRBV7-3, the J call TRBJ2-5, with TRBD1 matching 8 bases. DNA for the CDR3: TGTGCCAGCAGCTCCACTGACAGGGGACCGTGGGAGACCCAGTACTTC. Residues: CASSSTDRGPWETQYF.